This T cell receptor (beta chain) comes out of a study of blood T cell repertoires in COVID-19. Profiling relied on immunoSEQ multiplex PCR, and the TCRdb table lists in-frame clones only, not all of them. The sample records some 140,000 clones, around 79% being singletons. Germline values: CDR1 ENHRY, CDR2 SYGVKD. V lost 5 bases and J lost 5; bases outside the gene matches: 4. The CDR3 runs to 14 residues. This TCR was recovered from an elderly man with acute or convalescent COVID-19. The chain is built from TRBV10-3 and TRBJ1-5; 9 bases agree with TRBD1. Sequencing was performed on peripheral blood. CDR3 nucleotides: TGTGCCATCAGTAAGACAGGGGGGGATCAGCCCCAGCATTTT. As protein: CAISKTGGDQPQHF.